This TCR beta chain was captured in a study of tumor-infiltrating T cells and Merkel cell polyomavirus (dated by TCRdb to about 2017). A note on the overall study: In Merkel cell carcinoma patients, the study examined CD8+ T cells specific for the Merkel cell polyomavirus KLL epitope. Disease stage at presentation varied among the patients, and patient follow-up lasted a median of approximately 2.5 years, ranging from about 1.1 to 6.0 years. Patient treatments varied, were not standardized, and included chemotherapy, radiation and immunotherapies. An average of approximately 680 cells (range about 340-8,000) was sorted from blood, and an average of 5,776 cells (range roughly 1,800-12,799) was sorted from TIL. In 14 to 15 samples, KLL-tetramer-sorted cells taken from blood or tumor-infiltrating lymphocytes underwent TRB sequencing, as did 11 to 12 matched whole-tumor samples. Across the study, one tumor sample was obtained as a frozen nodal tumor digest and one as a flash-frozen core biopsy of a metastasis. Overall study results and their limits: A significant MCC-specific survival advantage (P = 0.0051) was associated with a greater number of unique KLL-specific clonotypes in tumors (roughly 5-120 vs 0-3). A higher fraction of KLL-specific T cells within tumors (about 1.8-18% versus roughly 0-0.14%) was associated with significantly better MCC-specific survival. The small sample size of the study (n ≈ 13 patients) is recognized as a limitation. KLL-specific TRB repertoires were found to be diverse and largely private, with only one public clonotype, shared by two patients, identified among roughly 400 unique sequences. Because the study covered only a single viral epitope, T cells targeting other Merkel cell polyomavirus epitopes were not captured.

Per the germline V gene (reference sequence), LNHDA is the CDR1 and SQIVND is the CDR2. Counted from cysteine to phenylalanine, this CDR3 has 15 amino acids. The only DNA kept is the CDR3, 45 bases in frame from the first base. The junction carries 24 bases between V and J, which are trimmed by 11 bases and 5 bases respectively. Library preparation was by the immunoSEQ multiplex PCR assay. Genomic DNA extraction, TRB sequencing and normalization were performed by Adaptive Biotechnologies (Seattle, WA). In the paper's pipeline: A TRB sequence was counted as a tetramer-positive clonotype only if the sequence had an estimated two or more genomes. To compute clonality, the Shannon entropy of productive TRB sequences was normalized by log2 of unique productive sequences and then subtracted from one. KLL-specific clonotypes in tumors were identified by matching TCRbeta CDR3 amino acid sequences to those from the tetramer-sorted sample of each patient. As stored in TCRdb, this immuneACCESS dataset retains in-frame rearrangements with V and J assigned. A fraction of the clones does not appear; measured against another copy, unresolved V genes explain less than half of the discrepancy, and the remainder lacks a known reason. V and J calls and clone size follow that table, whereas D and trimming were derived from the DNA. The sample includes 750 to 1,000 clones, with 87% observed a single time. The ten largest clones add up to under 20% of the sample.

By immunohistochemistry, the tumors of all patients showed robust positive staining for Merkel cell polyomavirus Large T antigen. Some twelve Merkel cell carcinoma patients with robust KLL-tetramer+ populations, above 0.04% of CD8+ T cells, in blood and/or cultured TIL were included. All patients were Caucasian, with a median age of around 66 years and a range of roughly 45 to 77 years. A minimum of 1.9 million cells were stained with anti-CD8 PE antibody, a KLL APC tetramer and 7-AAD viability dye. Peripheral blood mononuclear cells were isolated from heparinized blood by Ficoll preparation and cryopreserved. Cells that were tetramer-positive and CD8-high were sorted using a FACSAriaII and were flash frozen. As regards this clone: No much larger clone exists at a distance of one base, and base qualities are not known.

The sample taken for sequencing was Merkel cell polyomavirus peptide tetramer+ CD8+ T cells sorted from blood. The sample's cell subset or site label is to be understood as: CD8+ T cells binding a tetramer loaded with the MCPyV common T-antigen KLL epitope. The rearrangement combines TRBV19 with TRBJ2-5; TRBD2 might be the D gene, on 6 matching bases. The sequence came from a man aged 55-75 years with Merkel cell carcinoma. The DNA sequence is as follows: TGTGCCTCGAGGGATCCAGGGAGGAATAGGGAGACCCAGTACTTC. This encodes CASRDPGRNRETQYF.